This TCR beta chain stems from a study of blood T cell repertoires in COVID-19. Study summary: The study drew acute and convalescent COVID-19 samples from the United States, Italy and Spain.

CDR3 length equals 15 residues. Germline V lookup: CDR1 SEHNR, CDR2 FQNEAQ (reference sequence). V dropped 5 bases and J dropped 9; count of bases not matched to a gene: 11. Recruits, aged roughly 18 to 90 years, lived in approximately 26 US areas. The method was immunoSEQ multiplex PCR; TCRdb's version includes in-frame clones alone and lacks a portion of them. The sample comprises some 320,000 clones, around 85% of which are singletons, and under 2% rests with the top ten. The receptor's source is a woman between 25 and 40 years old who had been exposed to COVID-19. V gene TRBV7-9 combines with J gene TRBJ2-1, with 9 positions matching TRBD2. Sequences were obtained from PBMCs or T cells enriched from blood (not recorded which). CDR3 bases: TGTGCCAGCAGCCTAAATAGCGGGAGTCCGGGTGAGCAGTTCTTC. The encoded protein is CASSLNSGSPGEQFF.